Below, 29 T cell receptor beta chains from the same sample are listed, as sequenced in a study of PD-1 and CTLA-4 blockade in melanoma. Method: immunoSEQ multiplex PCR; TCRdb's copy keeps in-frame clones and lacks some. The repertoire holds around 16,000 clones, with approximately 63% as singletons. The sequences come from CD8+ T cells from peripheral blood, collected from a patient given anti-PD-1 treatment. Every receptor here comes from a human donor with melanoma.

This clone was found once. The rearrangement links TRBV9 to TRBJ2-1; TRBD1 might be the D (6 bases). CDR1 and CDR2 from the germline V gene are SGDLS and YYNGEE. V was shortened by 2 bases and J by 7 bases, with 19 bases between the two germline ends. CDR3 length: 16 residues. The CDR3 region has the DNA TGTGCCAGCAGCGTCTCACAGGGATTCGTAGTGAATGAGCAGTTCTTC. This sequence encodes CASSVSQGFVVNEQFF.

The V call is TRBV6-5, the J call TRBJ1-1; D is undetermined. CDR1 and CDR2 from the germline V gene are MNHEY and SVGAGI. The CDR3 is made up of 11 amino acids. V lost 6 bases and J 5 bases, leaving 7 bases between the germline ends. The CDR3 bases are TGTGCCAGCAGGACGGGGACTGAAGCTTTCTTT. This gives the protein CASRTGTEAFF.

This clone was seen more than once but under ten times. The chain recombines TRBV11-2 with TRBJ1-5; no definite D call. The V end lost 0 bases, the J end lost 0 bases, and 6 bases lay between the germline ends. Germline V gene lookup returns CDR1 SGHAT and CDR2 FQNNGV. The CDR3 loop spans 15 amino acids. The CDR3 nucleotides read TGTGCCAGCAGCTTAGAGGGGAATAGCAATCAGCCCCAGCATTTT. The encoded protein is CASSLEGNSNQPQHF. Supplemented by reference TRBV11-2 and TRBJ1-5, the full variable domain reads EAGVAQSPRYKIIEKRQSVAFWCNPISGHATLYWYQQILGQGPKLLIQFQNNGVVDDSQLPKDRFSAERLKGVDSTLKIQPAKLEDSAVYLCASSLEGNSNQPQHFGDGTRLSIL.

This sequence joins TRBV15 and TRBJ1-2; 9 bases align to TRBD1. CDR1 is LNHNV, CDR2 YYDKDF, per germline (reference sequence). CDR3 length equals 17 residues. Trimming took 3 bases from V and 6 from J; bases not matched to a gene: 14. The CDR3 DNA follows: TGTGCCACCAGCAGGATGCCTTCCGGGACAGGGTATGATGGCTACACCTTC. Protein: CATSRMPSGTGYDGYTF.

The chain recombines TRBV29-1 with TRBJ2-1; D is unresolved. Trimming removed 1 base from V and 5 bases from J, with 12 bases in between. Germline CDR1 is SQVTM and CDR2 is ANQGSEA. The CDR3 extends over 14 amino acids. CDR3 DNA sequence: TGCAGCGTTGAAGTCTGGGGTGCGAACAATGAGCAGTTCTTC. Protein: CSVEVWGANNEQFF.

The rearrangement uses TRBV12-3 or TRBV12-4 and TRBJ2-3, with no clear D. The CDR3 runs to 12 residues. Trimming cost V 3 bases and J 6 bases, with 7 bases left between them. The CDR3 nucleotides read TGTGCCAGCAGTTTTCAAGGGGATACGCAGTATTTT. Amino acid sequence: CASSFQGDTQYF.

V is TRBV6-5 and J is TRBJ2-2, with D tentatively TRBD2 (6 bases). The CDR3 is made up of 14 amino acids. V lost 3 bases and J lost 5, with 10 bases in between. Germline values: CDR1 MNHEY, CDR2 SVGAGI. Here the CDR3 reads CASSYGSGTGELFF. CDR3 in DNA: TGTGCCAGCAGTTATGGTAGCGGAACCGGGGAGCTGTTTTTT.

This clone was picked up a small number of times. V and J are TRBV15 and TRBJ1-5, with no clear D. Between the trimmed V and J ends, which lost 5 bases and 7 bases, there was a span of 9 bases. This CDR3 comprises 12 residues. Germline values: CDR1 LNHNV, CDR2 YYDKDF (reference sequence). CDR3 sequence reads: CATSPLGQPQHF. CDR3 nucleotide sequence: TGTGCCACCAGCCCCCTGGGACAGCCCCAGCATTTT.

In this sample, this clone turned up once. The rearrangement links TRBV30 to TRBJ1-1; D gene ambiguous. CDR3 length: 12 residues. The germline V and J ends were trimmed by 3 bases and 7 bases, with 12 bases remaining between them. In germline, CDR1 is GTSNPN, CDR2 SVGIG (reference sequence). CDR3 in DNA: TGTGCCTGGAGCGCCTACGGTGGTGAAGCTTTCTTT. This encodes CAWSAYGGEAFF.

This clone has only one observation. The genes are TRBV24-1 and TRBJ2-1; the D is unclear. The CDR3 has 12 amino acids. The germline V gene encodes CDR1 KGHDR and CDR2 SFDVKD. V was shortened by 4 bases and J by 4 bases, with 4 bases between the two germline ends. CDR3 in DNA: TGTGCCACCAGTGACCTTTACAATGAGCAGTTCTTC. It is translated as CATSDLYNEQFF.

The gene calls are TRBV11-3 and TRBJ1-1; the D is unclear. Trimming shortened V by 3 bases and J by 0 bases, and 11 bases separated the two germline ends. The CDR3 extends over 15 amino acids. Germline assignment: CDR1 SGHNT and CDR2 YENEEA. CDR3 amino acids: CASSFASGMNTEAFF. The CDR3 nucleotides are TGTGCCAGCAGCTTCGCGTCGGGGATGAACACTGAAGCTTTCTTT.

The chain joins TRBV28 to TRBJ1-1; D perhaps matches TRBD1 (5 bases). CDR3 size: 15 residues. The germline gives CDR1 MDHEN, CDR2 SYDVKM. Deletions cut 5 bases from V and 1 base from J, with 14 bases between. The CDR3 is CASSTLGPGNTEAFF. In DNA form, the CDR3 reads TGTGCCAGCAGTACCCTGGGACCCGGGAACACTGAAGCTTTCTTT.

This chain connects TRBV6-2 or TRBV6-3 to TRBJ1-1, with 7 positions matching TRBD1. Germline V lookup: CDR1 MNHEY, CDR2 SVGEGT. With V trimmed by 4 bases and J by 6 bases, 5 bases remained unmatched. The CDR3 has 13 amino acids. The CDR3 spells CASSFHGQAEAFF. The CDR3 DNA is TGTGCCAGCAGTTTTCATGGACAGGCTGAAGCTTTCTTT.

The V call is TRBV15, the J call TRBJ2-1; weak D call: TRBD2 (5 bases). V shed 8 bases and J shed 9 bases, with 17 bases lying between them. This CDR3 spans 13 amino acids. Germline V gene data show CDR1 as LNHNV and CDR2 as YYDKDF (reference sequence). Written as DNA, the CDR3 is TGTGCCACCTCCCTGACGGGGATACGTGAGCAGTTCTTC. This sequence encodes CATSLTGIREQFF.

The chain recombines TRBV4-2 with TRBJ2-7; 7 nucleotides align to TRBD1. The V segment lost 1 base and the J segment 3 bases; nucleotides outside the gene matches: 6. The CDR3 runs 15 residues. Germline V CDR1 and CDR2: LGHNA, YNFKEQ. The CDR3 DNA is TGTGCCAGCAGCCAAGTCCGACAGGGTAACTACGAGCAGTACTTC. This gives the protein CASSQVRQGNYEQYF.

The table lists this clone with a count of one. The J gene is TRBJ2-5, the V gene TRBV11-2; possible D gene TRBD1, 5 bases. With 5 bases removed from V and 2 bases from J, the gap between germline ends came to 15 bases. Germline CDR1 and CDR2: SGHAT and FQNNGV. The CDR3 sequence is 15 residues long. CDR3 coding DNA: TGTGCCAGCAGCCGGCTGCCGACAGATCAAGAGACCCAGTACTTC. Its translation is CASSRLPTDQETQYF.

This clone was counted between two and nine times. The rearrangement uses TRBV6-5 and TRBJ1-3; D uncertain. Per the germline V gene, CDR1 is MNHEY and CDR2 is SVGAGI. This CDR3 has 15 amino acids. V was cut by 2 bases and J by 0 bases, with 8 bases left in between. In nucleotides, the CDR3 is TGTGCCAGCAGTTACGGGCAGAACTCTGGAAACACCATATATTTT. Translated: CASSYGQNSGNTIYF.

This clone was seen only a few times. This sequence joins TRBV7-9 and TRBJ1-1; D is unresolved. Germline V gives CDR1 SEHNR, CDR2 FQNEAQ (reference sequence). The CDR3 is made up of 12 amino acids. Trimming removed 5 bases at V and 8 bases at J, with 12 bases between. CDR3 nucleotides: TGTGCCAGCAGCATCCCGGGCCTCGAAGCTTTCTTT. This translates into CASSIPGLEAFF.

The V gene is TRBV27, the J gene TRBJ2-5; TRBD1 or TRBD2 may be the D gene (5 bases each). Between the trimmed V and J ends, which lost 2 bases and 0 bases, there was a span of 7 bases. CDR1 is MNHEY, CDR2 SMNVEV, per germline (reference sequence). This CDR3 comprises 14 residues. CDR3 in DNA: TGTGCCAGCAGTTTAGGGGGACACCAAGAGACCCAGTACTTC. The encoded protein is CASSLGGHQETQYF.

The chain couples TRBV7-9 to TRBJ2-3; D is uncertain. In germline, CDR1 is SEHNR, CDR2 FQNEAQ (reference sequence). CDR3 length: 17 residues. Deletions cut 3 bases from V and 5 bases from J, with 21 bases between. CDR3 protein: CASSFPVLSFKQDTQYF. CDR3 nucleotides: TGTGCCAGCAGCTTTCCCGTTTTGTCTTTCAAACAAGATACGCAGTATTTT. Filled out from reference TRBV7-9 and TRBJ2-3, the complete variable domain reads DTGVSQNPRHKITKRGQNVTFRCDPISEHNRLYWYRQTLGQGPEFLTYFQNEAQLEKSRLLSDRFSAERPKGSFSTLEIQRTEQGDSAMYLCASSFPVLSFKQDTQYFGPGTRLTVL.

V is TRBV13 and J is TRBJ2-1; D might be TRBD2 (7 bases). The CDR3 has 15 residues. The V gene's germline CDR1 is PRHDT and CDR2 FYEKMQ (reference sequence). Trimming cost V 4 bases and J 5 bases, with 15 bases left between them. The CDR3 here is CASSWGHGGNNEQFF. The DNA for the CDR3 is TGTGCCAGCAGCTGGGGACACGGGGGGAACAATGAGCAGTTCTTC.

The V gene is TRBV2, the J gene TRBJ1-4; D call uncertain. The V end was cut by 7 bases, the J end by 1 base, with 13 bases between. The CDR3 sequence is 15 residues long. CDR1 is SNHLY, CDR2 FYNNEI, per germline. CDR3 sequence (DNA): TGTGCCAGCAATACCGGGGAGGAAACTAATGAAAAACTGTTTTTT. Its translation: CASNTGEETNEKLFF.

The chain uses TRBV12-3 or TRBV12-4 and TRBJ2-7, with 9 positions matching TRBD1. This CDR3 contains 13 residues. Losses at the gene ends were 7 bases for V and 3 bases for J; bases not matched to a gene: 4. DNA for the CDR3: TGTGCCAGCACGGGGGACAGGGACTACGAGCAGTACTTC. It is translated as CASTGDRDYEQYF.

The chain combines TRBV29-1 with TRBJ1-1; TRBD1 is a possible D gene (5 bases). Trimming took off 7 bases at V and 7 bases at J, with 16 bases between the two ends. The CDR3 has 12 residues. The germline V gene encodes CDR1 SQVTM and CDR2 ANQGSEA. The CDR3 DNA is TGCAGCGCCCCATATAGGGGCCTTGAAGCTTTCTTT. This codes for CSAPYRGLEAFF.

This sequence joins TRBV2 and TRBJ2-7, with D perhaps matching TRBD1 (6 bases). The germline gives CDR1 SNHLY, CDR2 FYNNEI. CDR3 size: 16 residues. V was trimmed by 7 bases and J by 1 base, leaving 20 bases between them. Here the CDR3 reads CASNVRLDRPSYEQYF. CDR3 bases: TGTGCCAGCAACGTCAGGCTGGACAGACCATCCTACGAGCAGTACTTC.

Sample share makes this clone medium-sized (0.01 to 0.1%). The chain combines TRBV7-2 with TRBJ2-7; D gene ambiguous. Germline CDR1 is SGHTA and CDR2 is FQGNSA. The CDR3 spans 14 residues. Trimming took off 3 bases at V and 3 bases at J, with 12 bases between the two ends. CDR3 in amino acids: CASSLAETYYEQYF. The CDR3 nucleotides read TGTGCCAGCAGCTTGGCAGAGACCTACTACGAGCAGTACTTC.

The CDR3 is CASSYSRQAHYGYTF. The CDR3 nucleotides read TGTGCCAGCAGTTACTCGAGACAGGCCCACTATGGCTACACCTTC. The gene calls are TRBV6-5 and TRBJ1-2; a possible D gene is TRBD1 (6 bases). V was shortened by 0 bases and J by 3 bases, with 11 bases between the two germline ends. The CDR3 extends over 15 amino acids. Germline CDR1 reads MNHEY; CDR2 reads SVGAGI.

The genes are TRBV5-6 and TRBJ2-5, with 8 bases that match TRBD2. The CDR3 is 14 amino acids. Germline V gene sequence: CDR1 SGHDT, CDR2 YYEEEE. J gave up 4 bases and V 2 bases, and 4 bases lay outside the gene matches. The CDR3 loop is CASSFPGGRETQYF. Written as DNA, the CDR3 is TGTGCCAGCAGCTTCCCGGGAGGGCGAGAGACCCAGTACTTC.

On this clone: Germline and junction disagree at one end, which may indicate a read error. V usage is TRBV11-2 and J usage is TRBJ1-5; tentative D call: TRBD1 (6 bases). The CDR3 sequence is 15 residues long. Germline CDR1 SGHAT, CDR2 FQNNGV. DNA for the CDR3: TGTGCCAGCAGTTTAGGGGGGACTAGCAATCAGCCCCAGCATTTT. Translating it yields CASSLGGTSNQPQHF. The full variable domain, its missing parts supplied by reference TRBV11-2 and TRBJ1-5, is EAGVAQSPRYKIIEKRQSVAFWCNPISGHATLYWYQQILGQGPKLLIQFQNNGVVDDSQLPKDRFSAERLKGVDSTLKIQPAKLEDSAVYLCASSLGGTSNQPQHFGDGTRLSIL.